The entry below gives a single T cell receptor (beta chain) sequence along with its context. The source of the sample is a study of shared clonotypes between healthy human individuals. The assay was immunoSEQ multiplex PCR, and TCRdb's table has in-frame clones only and misses some. The sample consists of around 340,000 clones, over 70% of them appearing once. Donors, healthy HIV-negative adults, lacked recent acute infections or vaccinations. The investigators split CD4+ cells into a CD45RA+ naive subset and a CD45RA-negative memory subset. CDR1 and CDR2 (germline): SNHLY, FYNNEI. The CDR3 totals 15 residues. The V and J ends lost 8 bases and 5 bases, in that order; junction bases with no gene match: 10.

The origin of this receptor is a man aged 30 to 39 in good health. Sequences were obtained from memory CD4+ T cells sorted from blood. The sample's subset: CD45RA-negative fraction. This sequence joins TRBV2 and TRBJ1-4, with 8 bases identical to TRBD1. This chain's CDR3 is CASGSRGPPNEKLFF. Written as DNA, the CDR3 is TGTGCCAGCGGATCCAGGGGGCCCCCAAATGAAAAACTGTTTTTT.